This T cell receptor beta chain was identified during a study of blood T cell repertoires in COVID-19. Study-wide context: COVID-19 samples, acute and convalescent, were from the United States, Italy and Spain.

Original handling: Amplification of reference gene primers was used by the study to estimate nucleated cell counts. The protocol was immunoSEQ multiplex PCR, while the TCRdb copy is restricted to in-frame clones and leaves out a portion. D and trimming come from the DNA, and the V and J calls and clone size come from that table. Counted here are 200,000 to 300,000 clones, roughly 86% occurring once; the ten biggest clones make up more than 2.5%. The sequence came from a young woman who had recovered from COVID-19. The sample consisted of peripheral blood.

This CDR3 is CATTDSNTGELFF. CDR3 bases: TGTGCCACTACGGACAGCAACACCGGGGAGCTGTTTTTT. The V and J genes are TRBV19 and TRBJ2-2, with a weak D call TRBD1 (6 bases). The CDR3 is 13 amino acids. Trimming removed 10 bases from V and 2 bases from J, with 11 bases in between. The germline V gene encodes CDR1 LNHDA and CDR2 SQIVND (reference sequence). The full variable domain, in which reference TRBV19 and TRBJ2-2 provide the parts outside the CDR3, is DGGITQSPKYLFRKEGQNVTLSCEQNLNHDAMYWYRQDPGQGLRLIYYSQIVNDFQKGDIAEGYSVSREKKESFPLTVTSAQKNPTAFYLCATTDSNTGELFFGEGSRLTVL.